Listed below are T cell receptor beta chains from one sample, sequenced in a study of cytomegalovirus exposure and HLA in healthy donors. Sequencing was performed with immunoSEQ multiplex PCR; in TCRdb, only in-frame clones are kept and a portion is missing. The repertoire includes about 260,000 clones, about 90% of them detected once, and around 3.1% sits in the top ten. Material: PBMCs. All receptors derive from a woman between 25 and 40 years old in good health and CMV-seronegative. CDR3s include the opening cysteine and the closing phenylalanine or tryptophan. A D gene is named only where the DNA matches it firmly. Size values are once, few and many counts, or a class for expanded clones, and some rows have none.

J | V | D | size | DNA | CDR3
TRBJ2-7 | TRBV9 | TRBD1 | once | TGTGCCAGCAGCGCCACAGGGGGCATCGGGGACGAGCAGTACTTC | CASSATGGIGDEQYF
TRBJ2-7 | TRBV9 | TRBD2 | - | TGTGCCAGCAGCGTCGGACTAGCGGGACCCGAGCAGTACTTC | CASSVGLAGPEQYF
TRBJ2-7 | TRBV4-3 | TRBD2 | - | TGCGCCAGCAGCCCGGGGACTAGATGGTCTTGGGAGCAGTACTTC | CASSPGTRWSWEQYF
TRBJ1-1 | TRBV6-6 | - | - | TGTGCCAGCAGTACCGCAGGGGATGGCACTGAAGCTTTCTTT | CASSTAGDGTEAFF
TRBJ1-2 | TRBV18 | - | - | TGTGCCAGCTCACGTGGGCGGGAGACTGTTAACTATGGCTACACCTTC | CASSRGRETVNYGYTF
TRBJ1-2 | TRBV28 | - | - | TGTGCCAGCAGTTTTCCAGGGGAGGGCTATGGCTACACCTTC | CASSFPGEGYGYTF
TRBJ2-5 | TRBV4-1 | TRBD2 | - | TGCGCCAGCAGCCAAGATGGGCTAGCGGGAGTTGTTGAGACCCAGTACTTC | CASSQDGLAGVVETQYF
TRBJ2-3 | TRBV19 | TRBD2 | once | TGTGCCAGTAGTATAGGTTCGGGAGGTGGAACAGATACGCAGTATTTT | CASSIGSGGGTDTQYF
TRBJ2-7 | TRBV7-9 | - | - | TGTGCCAGCAGCTTAGCGGACAGAGCCTACGAGCAGTACTTC | CASSLADRAYEQYF
TRBJ1-5 | TRBV19 | - | - | TGTGCCAGTCTAGGGGTAGGCAGCAATCAGCCCCAGCATTTT | CASLGVGSNQPQHF
TRBJ2-1 | TRBV7-3 | TRBD2 | - | TGTGCCAGCAGCCTAGGAGGACTAGCGGGAGAATTTTCCTACAATGAGCAGTTCTTC | CASSLGGLAGEFSYNEQFF
TRBJ2-7 | TRBV5-1 | TRBD2 | - | TGCGCCAGCAGCTTGGTGTCTAGCGGGAGGGCCCGGGTAGACGAGCAGTACTTC | CASSLVSSGRARVDEQYF
TRBJ1-1 | TRBV2 | - | - | TGTGCCAGCAGTGTCCTCGAGAGGAACACTGAAGCTTTCTTT | CASSVLERNTEAFF
TRBJ1-5 | TRBV15 | - | - | TGTGCCACCAGCAGCGGCAATCAGCCCCAGCATTTT | CATSSGNQPQHF
TRBJ2-3 | TRBV28 | - | - | TGTGCCAGCACAATGGAGTACAGTAGCACAGATACGCAGTATTTT | CASTMEYSSTDTQYF
TRBJ2-4 | TRBV9 | TRBD2 | - | TGTGCCAGCAGCGTGGGGGTGGGTATTGCGGGAGGTTCTCTTCAGTACTTC | CASSVGVGIAGGSLQYF
TRBJ2-7 | TRBV27 | TRBD1 | - | TGTGCCAGCAGCGACGGACAGGCCTACGAGCAGTACTTC | CASSDGQAYEQYF
TRBJ2-7 | TRBV6-5 | - | - | TGTGCCAGCAGTTACTCGGAGGGTTACGAGCAGTACTTC | CASSYSEGYEQYF
TRBJ2-2 | TRBV27 | - | few | TGTGCCAGCAGTTTCAGGGTAATCGGGGAGCTGTTTTTT | CASSFRVIGELFF
TRBJ2-7 | TRBV29-1 | - | - | TGCAGCGTCGCACACCACGAGCAGTACTTC | CSVAHHEQYF
TRBJ1-2 | TRBV7-8 | TRBD1 | - | TGTGCCAGCCGAGGACAGGGGGCGCTTGGCTACACCTTC | CASRGQGALGYTF
TRBJ2-4 | TRBV28 | - | - | TGTGCCAGCAGAAACGGGCGGATTCAGTACTTC | CASRNGRIQYF